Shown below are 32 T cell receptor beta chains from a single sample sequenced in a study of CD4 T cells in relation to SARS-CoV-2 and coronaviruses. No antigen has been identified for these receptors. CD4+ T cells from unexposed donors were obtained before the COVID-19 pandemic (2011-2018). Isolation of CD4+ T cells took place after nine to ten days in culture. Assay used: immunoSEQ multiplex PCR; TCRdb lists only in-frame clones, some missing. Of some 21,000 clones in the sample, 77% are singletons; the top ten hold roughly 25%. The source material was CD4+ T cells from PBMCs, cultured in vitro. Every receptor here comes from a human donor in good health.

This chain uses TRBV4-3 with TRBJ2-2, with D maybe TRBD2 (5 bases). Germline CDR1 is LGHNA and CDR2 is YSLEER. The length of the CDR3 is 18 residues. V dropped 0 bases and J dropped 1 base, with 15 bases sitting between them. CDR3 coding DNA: TGCGCCAGCAGCCAAGACCCCCCGGTAGGACTGAACACCGGGGAGCTGTTTTTT. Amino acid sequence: CASSQDPPVGLNTGELFF.

The CDR3 bases are TGTGCCAGCAGTCGGTTTGACCCAAGCTCTGGAAACACCATATATTTT. Encoded protein: CASSRFDPSSGNTIYF. The rearrangement links TRBV6-6 to TRBJ1-3; no firm D call. This CDR3 has 16 residues. Trimming took off 5 bases at V and 0 bases at J, with 14 bases between the two ends. CDR1 MNHNY and CDR2 SVGAGI come from the germline V gene (reference sequence).

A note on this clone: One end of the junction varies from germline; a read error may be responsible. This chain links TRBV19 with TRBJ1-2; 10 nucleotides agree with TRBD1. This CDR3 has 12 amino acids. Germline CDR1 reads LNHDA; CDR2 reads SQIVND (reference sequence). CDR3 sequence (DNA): TGTGCCAGTAGCCCCGGACAGGGGGAATGGGCCTTC. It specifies CASSPGQGEWAF.

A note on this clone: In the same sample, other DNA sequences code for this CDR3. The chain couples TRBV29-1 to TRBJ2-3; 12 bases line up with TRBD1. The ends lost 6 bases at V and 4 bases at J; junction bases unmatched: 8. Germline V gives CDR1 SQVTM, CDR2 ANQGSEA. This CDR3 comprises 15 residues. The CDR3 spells CSVGGDRGHSDTQYF. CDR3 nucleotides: TGCAGCGTGGGAGGGGACAGGGGGCACTCAGATACGCAGTATTTT.

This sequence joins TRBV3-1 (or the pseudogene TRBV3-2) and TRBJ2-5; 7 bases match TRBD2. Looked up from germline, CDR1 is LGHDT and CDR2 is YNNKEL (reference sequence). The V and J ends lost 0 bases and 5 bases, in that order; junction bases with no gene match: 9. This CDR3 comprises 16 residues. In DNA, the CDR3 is TGTGCCAGCAGCCAAGACATAGCGGGCCTTGGGGAGACCCAGTACTTC. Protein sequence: CASSQDIAGLGETQYF.

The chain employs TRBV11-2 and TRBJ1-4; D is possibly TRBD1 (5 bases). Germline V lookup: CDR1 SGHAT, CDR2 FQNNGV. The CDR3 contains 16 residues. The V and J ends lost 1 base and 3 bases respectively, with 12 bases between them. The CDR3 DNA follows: TGTGCCAGCAGCTTAGTTGTGGGGCTTGCTAATGAAAAACTGTTTTTT. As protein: CASSLVVGLANEKLFF.

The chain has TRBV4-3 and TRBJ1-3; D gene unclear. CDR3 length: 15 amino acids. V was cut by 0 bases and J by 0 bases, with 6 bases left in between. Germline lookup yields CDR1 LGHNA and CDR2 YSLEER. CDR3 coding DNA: TGCGCCAGCAGCCAAGATTGGAGCTCTGGAAACACCATATATTTT. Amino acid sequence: CASSQDWSSGNTIYF.

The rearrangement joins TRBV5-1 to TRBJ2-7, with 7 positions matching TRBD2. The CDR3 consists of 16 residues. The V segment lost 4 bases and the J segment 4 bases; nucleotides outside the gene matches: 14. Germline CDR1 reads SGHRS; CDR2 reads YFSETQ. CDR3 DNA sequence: TGCGCCAGCAGCCCCACGCTGGGGCGGGGGTTGTACGAGCAGTACTTC. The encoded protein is CASSPTLGRGLYEQYF.

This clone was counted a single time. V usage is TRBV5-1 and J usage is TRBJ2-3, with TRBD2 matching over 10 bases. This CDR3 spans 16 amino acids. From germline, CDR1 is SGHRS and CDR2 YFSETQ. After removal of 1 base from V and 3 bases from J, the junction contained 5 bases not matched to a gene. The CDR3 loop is CASSLPFSGGTDTQYF. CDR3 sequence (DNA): TGCGCCAGCAGCTTGCCCTTTAGCGGGGGGACAGATACGCAGTATTTT.

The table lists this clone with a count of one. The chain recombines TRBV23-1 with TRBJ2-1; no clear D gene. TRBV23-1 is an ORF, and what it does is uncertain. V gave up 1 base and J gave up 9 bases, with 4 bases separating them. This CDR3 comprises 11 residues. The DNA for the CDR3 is TGCGCCAGCAGTCAATACGGTGAGCAGTTCTTC. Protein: CASSQYGEQFF.

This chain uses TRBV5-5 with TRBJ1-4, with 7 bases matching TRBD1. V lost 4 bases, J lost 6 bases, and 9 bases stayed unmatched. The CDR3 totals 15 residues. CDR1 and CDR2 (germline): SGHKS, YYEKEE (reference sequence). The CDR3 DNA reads TGTGCCAGCAGCGGGCAGACAGGGAGTGATGAAAAACTGTTTTTT. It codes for CASSGQTGSDEKLFF.

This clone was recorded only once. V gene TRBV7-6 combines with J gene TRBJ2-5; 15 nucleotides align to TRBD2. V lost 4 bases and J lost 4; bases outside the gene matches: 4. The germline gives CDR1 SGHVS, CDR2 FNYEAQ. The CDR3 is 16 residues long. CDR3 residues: CASSSRTSGGGETQYF. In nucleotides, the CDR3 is TGTGCCAGCAGCTCTCGGACTAGCGGGGGGGGAGAGACCCAGTACTTC.

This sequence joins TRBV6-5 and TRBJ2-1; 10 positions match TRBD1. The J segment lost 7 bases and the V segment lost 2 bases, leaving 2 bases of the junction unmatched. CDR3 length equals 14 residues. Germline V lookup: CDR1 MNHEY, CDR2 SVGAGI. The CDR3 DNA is TGTGCCAGCAGTTACGGGGACAGGGGAAATGAGCAGTTCTTC. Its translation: CASSYGDRGNEQFF.

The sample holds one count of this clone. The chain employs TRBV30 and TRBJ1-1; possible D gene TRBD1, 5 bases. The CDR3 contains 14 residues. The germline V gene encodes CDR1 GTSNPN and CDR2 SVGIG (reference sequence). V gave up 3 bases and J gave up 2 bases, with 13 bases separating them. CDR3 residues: CAWSRGTVNTEAFF. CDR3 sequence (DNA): TGTGCCTGGAGCCGCGGGACGGTCAACACTGAAGCTTTCTTT.

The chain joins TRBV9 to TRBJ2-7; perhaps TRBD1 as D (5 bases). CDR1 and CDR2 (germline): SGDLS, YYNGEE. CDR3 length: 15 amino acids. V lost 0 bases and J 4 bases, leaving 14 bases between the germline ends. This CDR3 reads CASSVAIGVGYEQYF. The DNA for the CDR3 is TGTGCCAGCAGCGTAGCTATAGGGGTCGGGTACGAGCAGTACTTC.

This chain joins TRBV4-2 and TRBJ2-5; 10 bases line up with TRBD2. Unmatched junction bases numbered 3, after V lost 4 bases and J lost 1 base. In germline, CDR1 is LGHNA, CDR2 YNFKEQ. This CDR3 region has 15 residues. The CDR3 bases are TGTGCCAGCAGCCTTAGGACTAGCGGCCAAGAGACCCAGTACTTC. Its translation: CASSLRTSGQETQYF.

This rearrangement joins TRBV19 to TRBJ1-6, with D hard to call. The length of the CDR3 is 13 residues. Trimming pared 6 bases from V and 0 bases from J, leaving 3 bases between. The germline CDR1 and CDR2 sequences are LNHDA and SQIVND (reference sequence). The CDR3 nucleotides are TGTGCCAGTAGCACCTCCTATAATTCACCCCTCCACTTT. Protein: CASSTSYNSPLHF.

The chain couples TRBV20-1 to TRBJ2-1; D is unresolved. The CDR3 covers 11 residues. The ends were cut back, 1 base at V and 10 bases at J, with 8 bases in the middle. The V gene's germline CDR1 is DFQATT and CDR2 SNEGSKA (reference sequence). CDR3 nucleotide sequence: TGCAGTGCTAGAGCGGACGCGGAGCAGTTCTTC. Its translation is CSARADAEQFF.

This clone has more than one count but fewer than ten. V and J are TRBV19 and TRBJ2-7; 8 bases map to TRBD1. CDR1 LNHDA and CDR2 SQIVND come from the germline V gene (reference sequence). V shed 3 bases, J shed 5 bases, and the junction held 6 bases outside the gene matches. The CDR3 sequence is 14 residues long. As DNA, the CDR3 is TGTGCCAGTAGTATGCGACAGGGGTCCGACGAGCAGTACTTC. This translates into CASSMRQGSDEQYF.

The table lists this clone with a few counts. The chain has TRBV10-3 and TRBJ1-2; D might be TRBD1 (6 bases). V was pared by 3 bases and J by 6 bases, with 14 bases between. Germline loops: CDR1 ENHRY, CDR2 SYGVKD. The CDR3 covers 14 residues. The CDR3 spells CAISDPRRGDGYTF. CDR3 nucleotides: TGTGCCATCAGTGATCCGAGGAGGGGGGATGGCTACACCTTC.

The CDR3 DNA is TGCAGCGTACCCCCGGAGGGTTCCTACAATGAGCAGTTCTTC. This sequence encodes CSVPPEGSYNEQFF. The V and J genes are TRBV29-1 and TRBJ2-1; D might be TRBD2 (6 bases). CDR3 length: 14 amino acids. Per the germline V gene, CDR1 is SQVTM and CDR2 is ANQGSEA. V lost 6 bases to trimming and J lost 1 base, with 13 bases between them.

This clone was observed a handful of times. CDR3 residues: CASSLALRTYEQYF. The CDR3 bases are TGTGCCAGCAGCTTAGCGCTGCGGACCTACGAGCAGTACTTC. The chain links TRBV7-9 to TRBJ2-7; D not certain. Trimming removed 0 bases at V and 2 bases at J, with 8 bases between. The CDR3 covers 14 residues. Germline V CDR1 and CDR2: SEHNR, FQNEAQ (reference sequence).

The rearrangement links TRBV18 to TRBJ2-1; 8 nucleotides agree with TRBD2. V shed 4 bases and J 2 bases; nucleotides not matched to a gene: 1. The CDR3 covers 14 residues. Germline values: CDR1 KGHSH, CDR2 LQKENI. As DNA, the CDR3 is TGTGCCAGCTCACTTAGCGGGACCTACAATGAGCAGTTCTTC. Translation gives CASSLSGTYNEQFF.

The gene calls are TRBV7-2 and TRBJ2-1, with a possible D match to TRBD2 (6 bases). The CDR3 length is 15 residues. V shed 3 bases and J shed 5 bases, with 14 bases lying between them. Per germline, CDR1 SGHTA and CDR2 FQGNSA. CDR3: CASSFSGRNHNEQFF. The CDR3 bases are TGTGCCAGCAGCTTTAGCGGAAGGAACCACAATGAGCAGTTCTTC.

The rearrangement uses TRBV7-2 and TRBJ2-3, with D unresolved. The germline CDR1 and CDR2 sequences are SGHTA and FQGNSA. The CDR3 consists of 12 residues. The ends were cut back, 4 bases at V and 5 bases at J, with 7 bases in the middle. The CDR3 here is CASSSVGDTQYF. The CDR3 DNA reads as TGTGCCAGCAGCTCGGTGGGAGATACGCAGTATTTT.

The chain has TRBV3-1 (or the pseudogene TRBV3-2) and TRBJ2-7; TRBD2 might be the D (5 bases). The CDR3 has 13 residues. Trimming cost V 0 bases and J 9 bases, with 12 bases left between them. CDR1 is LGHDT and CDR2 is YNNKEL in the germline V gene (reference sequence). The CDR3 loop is CASSQDPGVGQYF. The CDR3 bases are TGTGCCAGCAGCCAAGACCCCGGGGTAGGGCAGTACTTC.

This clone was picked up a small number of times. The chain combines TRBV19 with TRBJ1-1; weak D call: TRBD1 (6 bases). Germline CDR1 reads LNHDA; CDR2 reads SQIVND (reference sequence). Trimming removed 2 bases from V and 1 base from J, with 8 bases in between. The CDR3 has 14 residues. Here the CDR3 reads CASSIQGTNTEAFF. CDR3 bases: TGTGCCAGTAGTATACAGGGGACGAACACTGAAGCTTTCTTT. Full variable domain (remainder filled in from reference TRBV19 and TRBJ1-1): DGGITQSPKYLFRKEGQNVTLSCEQNLNHDAMYWYRQDPGQGLRLIYYSQIVNDFQKGDIAEGYSVSREKKESFPLTVTSAQKNPTAFYLCASSIQGTNTEAFFGQGTRLTVV.

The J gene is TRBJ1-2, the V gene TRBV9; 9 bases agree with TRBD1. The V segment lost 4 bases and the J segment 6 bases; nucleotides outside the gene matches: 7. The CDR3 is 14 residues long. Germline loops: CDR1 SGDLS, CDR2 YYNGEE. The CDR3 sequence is CASSMTGGGDGYTF. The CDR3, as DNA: TGTGCCAGCAGCATGACAGGGGGTGGGGATGGCTACACCTTC.

The chain's CDR3 is CASSLWSSGNTIYF. The CDR3 nucleotides read TGTGCCAGCAGCTTGTGGAGCTCTGGAAACACCATATATTTT. The rearrangement joins TRBV5-6 to TRBJ1-3; D gene uncertain. The CDR3 has 14 residues. CDR1 and CDR2 from the germline V gene are SGHDT and YYEEEE. V gave up 1 base and J gave up 0 bases, with 5 bases separating them.

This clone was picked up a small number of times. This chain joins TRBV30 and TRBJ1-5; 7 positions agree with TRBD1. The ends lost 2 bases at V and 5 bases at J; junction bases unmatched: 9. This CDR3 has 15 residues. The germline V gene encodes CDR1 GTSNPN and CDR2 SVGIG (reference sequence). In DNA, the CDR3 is TGTGCCTGGAGTAACACTCACAGGGGCGATCAGCCCCAGCATTTT. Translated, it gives CAWSNTHRGDQPQHF.

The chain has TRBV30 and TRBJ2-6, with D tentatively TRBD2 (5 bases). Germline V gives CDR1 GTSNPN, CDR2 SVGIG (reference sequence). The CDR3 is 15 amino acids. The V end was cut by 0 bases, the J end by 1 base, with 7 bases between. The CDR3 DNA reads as TGTGCCTGGAGTGTATGGGAGTCTGGGGCCAACGTCCTGACTTTC. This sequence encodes CAWSVWESGANVLTF.

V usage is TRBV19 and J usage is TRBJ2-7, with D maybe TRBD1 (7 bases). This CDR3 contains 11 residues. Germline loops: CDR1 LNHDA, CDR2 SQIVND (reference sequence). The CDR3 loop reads CATGRSYEQYF. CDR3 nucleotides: TGTGCGACAGGGAGGTCCTACGAGCAGTACTTC.